This entry is about one TCR beta chain. Its antigen remains unidentified. These data are taken from a study of CXCR3-negative and CXCR3-positive naive CD8 T cells. Preparation of TRB cDNA libraries relied on 5' RACE carrying UMI labels. TCRdb re-called the 5' RACE reads; every CDR3 protein appears as one record, without DNA. The listing contains about 130,000 distinct CDR3 sequences. Germline V gene data show CDR1 as LNHNV and CDR2 as YYDKDF (reference sequence). The CDR3 is 14 amino acids. Study-level points and caveats: The TRB CDR3s that CXCR3-positive naive cells carried were more hydrophobic than those of CXCR3-negative naive cells.

The rearrangement uses TRBV15 and TRBJ2-2; the D call of TRBD2 rests on TCRdb alone, since no DNA is present to check it. The sequence derives from a human donor in good health. Some clones in this sample may be carry-over from other donors' samples. Material: naive CXCR3- CD8+ T cells from blood. The subset here: CD45RO-CCR7+CD27+CD95- naive CD8+ T cells lacking CXCR3 (TNR3-). CDR3 in amino acids: CATSDGLATGELFF.